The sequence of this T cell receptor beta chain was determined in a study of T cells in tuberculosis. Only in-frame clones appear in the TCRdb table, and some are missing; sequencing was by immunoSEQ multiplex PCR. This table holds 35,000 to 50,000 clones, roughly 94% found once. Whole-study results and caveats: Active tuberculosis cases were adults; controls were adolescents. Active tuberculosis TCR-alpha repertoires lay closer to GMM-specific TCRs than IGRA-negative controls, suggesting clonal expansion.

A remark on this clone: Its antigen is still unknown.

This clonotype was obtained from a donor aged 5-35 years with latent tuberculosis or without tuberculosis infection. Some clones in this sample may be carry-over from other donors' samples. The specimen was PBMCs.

CDR3 amino acids: CATMETGPDEKLFF. In DNA, the CDR3 is TGTGCCACCATGGAGACAGGCCCGGATGAAAAACTGTTTTTT. The rearrangement links TRBV2 to TRBJ1-4; weak D call: TRBD1 (6 bases). Trimming shortened V by 10 bases and J by 6 bases, and 18 bases separated the two germline ends. This CDR3 is 14 amino acids long. Germline CDR1 reads SNHLY; CDR2 reads FYNNEI.